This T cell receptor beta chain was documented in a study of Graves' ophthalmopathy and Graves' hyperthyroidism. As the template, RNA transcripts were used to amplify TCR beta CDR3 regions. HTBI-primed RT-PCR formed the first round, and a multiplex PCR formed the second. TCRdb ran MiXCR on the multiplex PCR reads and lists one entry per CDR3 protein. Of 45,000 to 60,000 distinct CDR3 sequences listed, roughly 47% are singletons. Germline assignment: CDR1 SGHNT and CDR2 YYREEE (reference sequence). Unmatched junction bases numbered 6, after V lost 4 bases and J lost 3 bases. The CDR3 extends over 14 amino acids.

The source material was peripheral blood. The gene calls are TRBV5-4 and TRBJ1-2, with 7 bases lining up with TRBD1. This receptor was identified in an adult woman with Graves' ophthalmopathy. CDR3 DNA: TGTGCCAGCAGCGCTTACGACAGGGACTATGGCTACACCTTC. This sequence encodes CASSAYDRDYGYTF. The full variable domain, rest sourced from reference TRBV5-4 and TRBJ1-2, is ETGVTQSPTHLIKTRGQQVTLRCSSQSGHNTVSWYQQALGQGPQFIFQYYREEENGRGNFPPRFSGLQFPNYSSELNVNALELDDSALYLCASSAYDRDYGYTFGSGTRLTVV.